The clone carrying this TCR beta chain occurred many times. Preparation of the TCRbeta library used unique molecular identifiers. TCRdb redid the calling of the PCR reads with MiXCR, one entry per CDR3 protein. The sample has hundreds of thousands of distinct CDR3 sequences, roughly 15% seen once; the top ten hold around 28%. This record belongs to a study of T-cell reconstitution after alpha-beta-depleted transplantation in children. Trimming stripped 5 bases from V and 1 base from J, with 14 bases between. The CDR3 is 15 amino acids. CDR1 is SGHVS, CDR2 FQNEAQ, per germline. The genes are TRBV7-8 and TRBJ1-1, with TRBD1 as a possible D gene (6 bases). This specimen was PBMCs, mostly from graft donor cells, taken 360 days after TCRalphabeta/CD19-depleted stem cell transplant. This TCR came from a boy in the first two years of life who had a stem cell transplant for Wiskott-Aldrich syndrome, so the T cells may come from the graft donor. CDR3 DNA sequence: TGTGCCAGCAGCGCGGCAGGGGTTAAGAACACTGAAGCTTTCTTT. This translates into CASSAAGVKNTEAFF. The entire variable domain, with the rest obtained from reference TRBV7-8 and TRBJ1-1, is as follows: GAGVSQSPRYKVAKRGQDVALRCDPISGHVSLFWYQQALGQGPEFLTYFQNEAQLDKSGLPSDRFFAERPEGSVSTLKIQRTQQEDSAVYLCASSAAGVKNTEAFFGQGTRLTVV.